Listed here are 28 T cell receptor beta chains from one sample, sequenced in a study of OX40 agonist ivuxolimab in advanced cancers. Some clones are missing from TCRdb's copy, which holds only in-frame ones; the method was immunoSEQ multiplex PCR. The sample has 30,000 to 45,000 clones; approximately 81% are singletons. Sequenced here: CD4+ or CD8+ T cells sorted from blood, sampled in a trial of the OX40 agonist ivuxolimab. The source is an adult with an advanced solid tumor such as melanoma, head and neck, liver or kidney cancer.

The genes are TRBV5-8 and TRBJ1-4; 7 positions agree with TRBD1. Germline CDR1 SGHTS, CDR2 YDEGEE. CDR3 length: 16 residues. Trimming at V came to 4 bases and at J to 4 bases, leaving 10 bases not matched to a gene. The CDR3 DNA follows: TGTGCCAGCAGCCGTCCCACAGGGGAAGTTAATGAAAAACTGTTTTTT. Protein: CASSRPTGEVNEKLFF.

The rearrangement uses TRBV18 and TRBJ2-5; D is undetermined. This CDR3 has 13 amino acids. From germline, CDR1 is KGHSH and CDR2 LQKENI. The V gene lost 4 bases and the J gene lost 3 bases, with 9 bases spanning the gap. CDR3 amino acids: CASSLIEKETQYF. CDR3 coding DNA: TGTGCCAGCTCACTAATCGAGAAAGAGACCCAGTACTTC.

In its sample, this clone was seen once. The CDR3 loop reads CASSPMARGTQETQYF. The CDR3 DNA reads TGTGCCAGCTCACCAATGGCCAGAGGGACCCAAGAGACCCAGTACTTC. This rearrangement joins TRBV18 to TRBJ2-5, with D perhaps given as TRBD1 or TRBD2 (5 bases each). Germline V CDR1 and CDR2: KGHSH, LQKENI. The length of the CDR3 is 16 residues. V lost 2 bases and J lost 1, with 14 bases in between.

J is TRBJ1-1 and V is TRBV7-2; a possible D gene is TRBD1 (5 bases). The CDR3 contains 14 residues. Between the trimmed V and J ends, which lost 2 bases and 1 base, there was a span of 8 bases. CDR1 and CDR2 (germline): SGHTA, FQGNSA. The CDR3 region is CASSLQGRNTEAFF. CDR3 nucleotide sequence: TGTGCCAGCAGCTTACAGGGCAGGAACACTGAAGCTTTCTTT.

This clone was picked up a small number of times. The CDR3 reads CACGDRVFFDEQYF. The CDR3 DNA follows: TGTGCCTGCGGGGACAGGGTGTTTTTCGACGAGCAGTACTTC. J is TRBJ2-7 and V is TRBV30; TRBD1 agrees at 9 bases. Germline CDR1 and CDR2: GTSNPN and SVGIG (reference sequence). The trim removed 6 bases at V and 5 bases at J, leaving 11 bases unmatched. There are 14 residues in the CDR3.

The chain employs TRBV10-1 and TRBJ1-2; D gene ambiguous. The CDR3 totals 21 residues. The ends were cut back, 6 bases at V and 9 bases at J, with 41 bases in the middle. Germline V CDR1 and CDR2: WNHNN, SYGVQD (reference sequence). CDR3 sequence reads: CASRFIAGPHYRRPMGYCYTF. The CDR3 DNA reads TGCGCCAGCAGGTTCATCGCCGGGCCCCATTATAGAAGACCTATGGGGTATTGCTACACCTTC.

The chain joins TRBV5-6 to TRBJ2-5; possible D gene TRBD1, 6 bases. The CDR3 consists of 16 residues. The V end was cut by 6 bases, the J end by 5 bases, with 23 bases between. Germline V lookup: CDR1 SGHDT, CDR2 YYEEEE. CDR3: CASTFGIQTGVETQYF. The CDR3 DNA sequence: TGTGCCAGCACCTTTGGGATTCAGACAGGCGTGGAGACCCAGTACTTC.

Worth noting for this clone: This specimen includes other DNA sequences encoding the same CDR3. J is TRBJ2-3 and V is TRBV2, with a weak D call TRBD2 (5 bases). The CDR3 extends over 13 amino acids. Germline CDR1 reads SNHLY; CDR2 reads FYNNEI. Trimming pared 0 bases from V and 6 bases from J, leaving 7 bases between. CDR3 coding DNA: TGTGCCAGCAGTGAAGCGGGAGCGGATACGCAGTATTTT. Encoded protein: CASSEAGADTQYF.

This chain joins TRBV21-1 and TRBJ2-1; the D segment call TRBD2 is taken from the table without a DNA check. TRBV21-1 corresponds to a pseudogene. CDR3 length equals 18 residues. CDR3 coding DNA: TGTGCCAGCAGCAAAGGGAAGAGTGTGAGCGGGTCCCTCAATGAGCAGTTCTTC. Encoded protein: CASSKGKSVSGSLNEQFF.

V gene TRBV15 combines with J gene TRBJ2-5, with D possibly being TRBD2 (5 bases). The V end was cut by 0 bases, the J end by 13 bases, with 9 bases between. The CDR3 contains 11 residues. CDR1 and CDR2 (germline): LNHNV, YYDKDF (reference sequence). The CDR3 protein is CATSREADLYF. CDR3 nucleotides: TGTGCCACCAGCAGAGAAGCGGACCTGTACTTC.

This clone came up a few times. J is TRBJ1-3 and V is TRBV7-2; D is uncertain. The ends were cut back, 8 bases at V and 4 bases at J, with 9 bases in the middle. Germline lookup yields CDR1 SGHTA and CDR2 FQGNSA. The CDR3 is made up of 12 amino acids. CDR3 sequence (DNA): TGTGCCAGCTCCCGTAACGGAAACACCATATATTTT. Translated, it gives CASSRNGNTIYF. Full variable domain (remainder filled in from reference TRBV7-2 and TRBJ1-3): GAGVSQSPSNKVTEKGKDVELRCDPISGHTALYWYRQSLGQGLEFLIYFQGNSAPDKSGLPSDRFSAERTGGSVSTLTIQRTQQEDSAVYLCASSRNGNTIYFGEGSWLTVV.

V and J are TRBV10-3 and TRBJ2-5, with D unclear. Germline V gene sequence: CDR1 ENHRY, CDR2 SYGVKD. V lost 0 bases and J lost 7, with 15 bases in between. This CDR3 comprises 15 residues. CDR3 sequence: CAISESIIGMGTQYF. CDR3 bases: TGTGCCATCAGTGAGTCGATAATTGGGATGGGGACCCAGTACTTC.

This clone came up a few times. V and J are TRBV6-5 and TRBJ1-6; 7 bases are shared with TRBD1. V was pared by 5 bases and J by 7 bases, with 5 bases of the junction left unmatched. Per germline, CDR1 MNHEY and CDR2 SVGAGI. The CDR3 is 14 residues long. CDR3 sequence: CASSARGRNSPLHF. DNA for the CDR3: TGTGCCAGCAGTGCAAGGGGGCGGAATTCACCCCTCCACTTT.

V gene TRBV18 combines with J gene TRBJ2-6; 7 bases match TRBD1. Trimming at V came to 5 bases and at J to 2 bases, leaving 3 bases not matched to a gene. Germline V gene data show CDR1 as KGHSH and CDR2 as LQKENI. The CDR3 consists of 15 residues. The CDR3 sequence is CASSLQGTGANVLTF. CDR3 nucleotides: TGTGCCAGCTCATTACAGGGGACTGGGGCCAACGTCCTGACTTTC.

The rearrangement joins TRBV6-5 to TRBJ1-4, with TRBD1 as a possible D gene (6 bases). V lost 0 bases to trimming and J lost 7 bases, with 15 bases between them. The CDR3 is made up of 16 amino acids. Germline lookup yields CDR1 MNHEY and CDR2 SVGAGI. The CDR3 nucleotides read TGTGCCAGCAGTTACTCCGCCCCGGGGGCGGGTGAAAAACTGTTTTTT. Translating gives CASSYSAPGAGEKLFF.

The chain carries TRBV7-2 and TRBJ1-6; 7 nucleotides line up with TRBD1. Per germline, CDR1 SGHTA and CDR2 FQGNSA. The V gene end was trimmed by 4 bases and the J gene end by 7 bases; junction bases not matched to a gene: 13. CDR3 length: 17 amino acids. In nucleotides, the CDR3 is TGTGCCAGCAGCTACACCGGGACAGTTATTCTAAATTCACCCCTCCACTTT. Its protein product is CASSYTGTVILNSPLHF.

The table lists this clone with a few counts. The chain is built from TRBV11-2 and TRBJ1-6; D is possibly TRBD1 (6 bases). The V gene lost 1 base and the J gene lost 14 bases, with 12 bases spanning the gap. CDR3 length equals 13 residues. CDR1 SGHAT and CDR2 FQNNGV come from the germline V gene. CDR3 loop: CASSLGDMLALHF. As DNA, the CDR3 is TGTGCCAGCAGCTTAGGGGACATGCTGGCCCTCCACTTT.

CDR3 sequence: CASSLGPGPSLYEQYF. CDR3 nucleotide sequence: TGTGCCAGCAGCTTAGGGCCGGGACCCTCCCTCTACGAGCAGTACTTC. The chain carries TRBV7-6 and TRBJ2-7, with D tentatively TRBD1 or TRBD2 (5 bases each). The CDR3 is 16 residues long. V shed 1 base and J shed 3 bases, with 16 bases lying between them. Germline V CDR1 and CDR2: SGHVS, FNYEAQ.

The J gene is TRBJ1-2, the V gene TRBV5-1; no firm D call. Germline assignment: CDR1 SGHRS and CDR2 YFSETQ. Trimming stripped 0 bases from V and 3 bases from J, with 9 bases between. The CDR3 is made up of 14 amino acids. For the CDR3, the DNA is TGCGCCAGCAGCTTGGAATCCCGTTACTATGGCTACACCTTC. This sequence encodes CASSLESRYYGYTF.

This sequence joins TRBV30 and TRBJ2-6; D is perhaps TRBD2 (5 bases). CDR3 length: 15 residues. Germline loops: CDR1 GTSNPN, CDR2 SVGIG (reference sequence). Trimming took off 7 bases at V and 1 base at J, with 14 bases between the two ends. In DNA form, the CDR3 reads TGTGCCTTTGACGGACGAGGGTCTGGGGCCAACGTCCTGACTTTC. Translated: CAFDGRGSGANVLTF.

This clone was seen only once. The chain combines TRBV6-6 with TRBJ1-6; no definite D call. Between the trimmed V and J ends, which lost 2 bases and 6 bases, there was a span of 11 bases. The CDR3 covers 15 residues. The germline CDR1 and CDR2 sequences are MNHNY and SVGAGI (reference sequence). The CDR3 coding sequence is TGTGCCAGCAGTTACCTCGGACGTGCTAATTCACCCCTCCACTTT. Translated: CASSYLGRANSPLHF.

The chain links TRBV2 to TRBJ2-3; possibly TRBD1 or TRBD2 for D (5 bases each). CDR3 size: 13 residues. Germline CDR1 SNHLY, CDR2 FYNNEI. V was shortened by 6 bases and J by 2 bases, with 9 bases between the two germline ends. Here the CDR3 DNA reads TGTGCCAGCAGAGCGGACATCACAGATACGCAGTATTTT. It specifies CASRADITDTQYF.

The CDR3, as DNA: TGCGCCAGCAGCCCCGATAGTTCTGGAAACACCATATATTTT. Translated: CASSPDSSGNTIYF. The V gene is TRBV5-1, the J gene TRBJ1-3; no firm D call. The CDR3 is made up of 14 amino acids. Germline lookup yields CDR1 SGHRS and CDR2 YFSETQ. Trimming stripped 4 bases from V and 1 base from J, with 9 bases between.

The V and J genes are TRBV4-1 and TRBJ1-6; D is undetermined. Deletions cut 0 bases from V and 9 bases from J, with 3 bases between. CDR1 is MGHRA, CDR2 YSYEKL, per germline. The CDR3 has 12 residues. The CDR3 DNA reads as TGCGCCAGCAGCCAAGATTCTTCACCCCTCCACTTT. Its translation is CASSQDSSPLHF.

In this sample, this clone turned up a few times. The chain carries TRBV19 and TRBJ2-1, with 7 bases identical to TRBD2. In germline, CDR1 is LNHDA, CDR2 SQIVND (reference sequence). The CDR3 consists of 15 residues. V shed 4 bases, J shed 5 bases, and the junction held 8 bases outside the gene matches. CDR3 in DNA: TGTGCCAGTAGTAACCCGGGACTAACCCACAATGAGCAGTTCTTC. This codes for CASSNPGLTHNEQFF.

V gene TRBV11-2 combines with J gene TRBJ2-7; perhaps TRBD1 as D (5 bases). This CDR3 comprises 13 residues. Trimming removed 5 bases at V and 7 bases at J, with 15 bases between. Germline V gene sequence: CDR1 SGHAT, CDR2 FQNNGV. The CDR3 sequence is CASSPRAQREQYF. Here the CDR3 DNA reads TGTGCCAGCAGCCCCAGGGCTCAGAGAGAGCAGTACTTC.

The CDR3 reads CASRQGASQETQYF. The DNA of the CDR3 is TGTGCCAGCAGGCAGGGGGCTTCACAAGAGACCCAGTACTTC. This chain joins TRBV5-4 and TRBJ2-5, with 8 positions matching TRBD1. This CDR3 spans 14 amino acids. The V gene's germline CDR1 is SGHNT and CDR2 YYREEE (reference sequence). With 5 bases clipped from V and 2 bases from J, the junction kept 5 bases outside the gene matches. Based on the CDR3 plus reference TRBV5-4 and TRBJ2-5, the full variable domain is ETGVTQSPTHLIKTRGQQVTLRCSSQSGHNTVSWYQQALGQGPQFIFQYYREEENGRGNFPPRFSGLQFPNYSSELNVNALELDDSALYLCASRQGASQETQYFGPGTRLLVL.

The CDR3 DNA reads as TGTGCCAGCAGTGAACCGAGTTACGAGCAGTACTTC. This gives the protein CASSEPSYEQYF. The chain links TRBV25-1 to TRBJ2-5; D is undetermined. The end of the DNA fits TRBJ2-7 better, so the J call may be wrong. CDR3 size: 12 residues. Germline CDR1 MGHDK, CDR2 SYGVNS.